The following is a T cell receptor beta chain sequence with its context. Antigen unknown. The sample is drawn from a study of shared clonotypes between healthy human individuals. Study results and limitations: Clonotypes which were not shared had lower generation probabilities than clonotypes that all four donors shared. Generally, estimated richness proved larger in naive subsets than it did in memory subsets.

The assay was run at deep level. Assay: immunoSEQ multiplex PCR; the TCRdb copy retains only in-frame clones and omits some. There are fewer than 1.8 million clones in the sample; approximately 98.5% occur only once, and approximately 0.4% lies in the top ten. The CDR3 is 15 amino acids. The donors were adults (healthy and HIV-negative) with no recent acute infections or vaccinations. The chain combines TRBV1 with TRBJ2-7; TRBD2, the table's D call, lacks a check against the DNA. TRBV1 is marked as a pseudogene. This TCR derives from a man between 25 and 39 years old in good health. Source material: naive CD4+ T cells sorted from blood. Subset of the sample: CD45RA+ positively selected. The CDR3 DNA is TGCACCAGCAGCCAAGGGACTAGCGTTACCTACGAGCAGTACTTC. It translates to CTSSQGTSVTYEQYF.